This is a list of T cell receptor beta chains from one sample in a study of T-cell reconstitution after alpha-beta-depleted transplantation in children. TCRdb fed the PCR reads into MiXCR, producing one record per CDR3 protein. The top ten clones hold roughly 41% of a sample with 300,000 to 350,000 distinct CDR3 sequences, roughly 16% of them seen once. Sequences were derived from PBMCs, mostly from graft donor cells, sampled 360 days after TCRalphabeta/CD19-depleted stem cell transplant. The receptor source for this set is a male patient between 2 and 10 years old who had a stem cell transplant for acute lymphoblastic leukemia, so the T cells may come from the graft donor. Both conserved end residues are part of each CDR3. The order of the fields is V gene, D gene, J gene, clone size, CDR3 protein, CDR3 DNA. D genes are given only for firm matches. Size is stated for part of the rows, as once, few or many counts, or as a class when the clone is expanded.

TRBV7-8	TRBD1	TRBJ1-1	NA	CASSSSGLVGTGSTEAFF	TGTGCCAGCAGCTCCAGTGGTCTGGTCGGGACAGGAAGCACTGAAGCTTTCTTT
TRBV7-9	TRBD1	TRBJ2-7	NA	CASSPPTGVEQYF	TGTGCCAGCAGCCCCCCCACAGGGGTTGAGCAGTACTTC
TRBV24-1	TRBD2	TRBJ2-2	few	CATSDPLGGRHTGELFF	TGTGCCACCAGTGACCCTCTGGGCGGGAGACACACCGGGGAGCTGTTTTTT
TRBV15	NA	TRBJ2-1	few	CATSRGGGLAAYNEQFF	TGTGCCACCAGCAGAGGGGGGGGGCTAGCGGCCTACAATGAGCAGTTCTTC
TRBV15	NA	TRBJ2-3	NA	CATSREGPSTDTQYF	TGTGCCACCAGCAGAGAAGGTCCTAGCACAGATACGCAGTATTTT
TRBV12-3/TRBV12-4	TRBD1	TRBJ2-5	NA	CASSLRGQGMHQETQYF	TGTGCCAGCAGTTTAAGGGGACAGGGTATGCACCAAGAGACCCAGTACTTC
TRBV10-3	TRBD1	TRBJ2-5	few	CAATGVNVGTQYF	TGTGCCGCGACAGGGGTGAATGTCGGGACCCAGTACTTC
TRBV12-3/TRBV12-4	NA	TRBJ1-3	few	CASSFRGRGNTIYF	TGTGCCAGCAGTTTTCGGGGACGGGGAAACACCATATATTTT
TRBV20-1	NA	TRBJ1-6	NA	CSVSIQGRPSSYNSPLHF	TGCAGTGTTAGCATACAGGGTCGGCCAAGCTCCTATAATTCACCCCTCCACTTT
TRBV6-5	NA	TRBJ2-1	few	CASSYGAKGYNEQFF	TGTGCCAGCAGTTACGGGGCTAAGGGTTACAATGAGCAGTTCTTC
TRBV12-3/TRBV12-4	NA	TRBJ1-1	many	CASSLRPRMNTEAFF	TGTGCCAGCAGTTTAAGACCCAGGATGAACACTGAAGCTTTCTTT
TRBV4-2	NA	TRBJ1-4	NA	CASSQDLAGSLREKLFF	TGTGCCAGCAGCCAAGATCTAGCAGGGTCACTTAGGGAAAAACTGTTTTTT
TRBV4-3	NA	TRBJ2-3	many	CASSQASFSPGDTQYF	TGCGCCAGCAGCCAAGCCTCCTTCTCCCCTGGGGATACGCAGTATTTT
TRBV2	NA	TRBJ2-1	few	CASSWAGGNEQFF	TGTGCCAGCAGTTGGGCGGGCGGCAATGAGCAGTTCTTC
TRBV6-1	NA	TRBJ2-3	many	CASSATSPTDTQYF	TGTGCCAGCAGTGCCACTTCTCCCACAGATACGCAGTATTTT
TRBV20-1	NA	TRBJ2-5	few	CSAKGPWETQYF	TGCAGTGCTAAGGGCCCCTGGGAGACCCAGTACTTC
TRBV5-1	NA	TRBJ1-6	NA	CASSVTTGDNSPLHF	TGCGCCAGCAGCGTCACGACAGGAGATAATTCACCCCTCCACTTT
TRBV12-3/TRBV12-4	NA	TRBJ2-5	NA	CASGNRALTSQETQYF	TGTGCCAGCGGAAACAGGGCCCTTACCTCCCAAGAGACCCAGTACTTC